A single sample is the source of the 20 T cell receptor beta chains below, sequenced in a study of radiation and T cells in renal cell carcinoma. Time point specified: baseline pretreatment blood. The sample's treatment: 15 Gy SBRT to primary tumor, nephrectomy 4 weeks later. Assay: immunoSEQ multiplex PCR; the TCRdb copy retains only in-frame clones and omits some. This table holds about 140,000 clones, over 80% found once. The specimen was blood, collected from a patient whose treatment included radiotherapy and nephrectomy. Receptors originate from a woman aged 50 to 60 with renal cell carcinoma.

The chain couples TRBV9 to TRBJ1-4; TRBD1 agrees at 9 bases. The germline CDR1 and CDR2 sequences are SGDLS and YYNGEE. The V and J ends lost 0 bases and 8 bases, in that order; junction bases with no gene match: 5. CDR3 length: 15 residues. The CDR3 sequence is CASSVAWTGAEKLFF. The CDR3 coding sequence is TGTGCCAGCAGCGTAGCTTGGACAGGGGCCGAAAAACTGTTTTTT.

The CDR3 sequence: CASSPDSYEQYF. In DNA, the CDR3 is TGCGCCAGCAGCCCGGACAGCTACGAGCAGTACTTC. This chain connects TRBV5-1 to TRBJ2-7; D perhaps matches TRBD1 (6 bases). There are 12 residues in the CDR3. CDR1 is SGHRS, CDR2 YFSETQ, per germline. V lost 4 bases and J lost 3, with 8 bases in between.

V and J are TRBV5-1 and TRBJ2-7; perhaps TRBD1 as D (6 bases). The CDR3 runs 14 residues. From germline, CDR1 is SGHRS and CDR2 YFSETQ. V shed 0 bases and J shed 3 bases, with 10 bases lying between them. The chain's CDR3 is CASSLEGHNYEQYF. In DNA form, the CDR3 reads TGCGCCAGCAGCTTGGAGGGACACAACTACGAGCAGTACTTC.

The CDR3 DNA follows: TGTGCCAGCAACCACCTCGCGGGAATACCCGACAATGAGCAGTTCTTC. Amino acid sequence: CASNHLAGIPDNEQFF. The chain links TRBV6-6 to TRBJ2-1; D is possibly TRBD2 (6 bases). Trimming left V 7 bases short and J 5 bases short, with 21 bases between. Looked up from germline, CDR1 is MNHNY and CDR2 is SVGAGI (reference sequence). This CDR3 spans 16 amino acids.

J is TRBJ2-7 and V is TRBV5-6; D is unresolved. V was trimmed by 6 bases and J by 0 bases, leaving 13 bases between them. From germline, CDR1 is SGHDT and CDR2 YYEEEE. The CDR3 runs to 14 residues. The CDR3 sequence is CASTSAWSSYEQYF. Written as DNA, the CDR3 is TGTGCCAGCACCTCGGCTTGGAGCTCCTACGAGCAGTACTTC.

CDR3 coding DNA: TGCGCCAGCAGCTCCCTACTCCGGGACCAAGCTTTCTTT. Translated: CASSSLLRDQAFF. This rearrangement joins TRBV5-1 to TRBJ1-1; D is possibly TRBD1 (5 bases). Deletions cut 3 bases from V and 9 bases from J, with 15 bases between. CDR1 and CDR2 from the germline V gene are SGHRS and YFSETQ. The CDR3 sequence is 13 residues long.

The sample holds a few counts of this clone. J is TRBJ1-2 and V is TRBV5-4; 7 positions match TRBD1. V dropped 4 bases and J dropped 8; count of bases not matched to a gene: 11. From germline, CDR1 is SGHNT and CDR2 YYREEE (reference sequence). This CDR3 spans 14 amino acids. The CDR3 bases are TGTGCCAGCAGCGGGAGGGACAGTCCATCAGGCTACACCTTC. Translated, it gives CASSGRDSPSGYTF.

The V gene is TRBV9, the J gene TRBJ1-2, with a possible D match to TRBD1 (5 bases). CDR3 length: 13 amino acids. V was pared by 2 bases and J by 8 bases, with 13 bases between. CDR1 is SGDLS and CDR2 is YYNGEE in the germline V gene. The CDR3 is CASSVFGTGGYTF. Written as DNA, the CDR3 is TGTGCCAGCAGCGTTTTCGGGACTGGAGGCTACACCTTC.

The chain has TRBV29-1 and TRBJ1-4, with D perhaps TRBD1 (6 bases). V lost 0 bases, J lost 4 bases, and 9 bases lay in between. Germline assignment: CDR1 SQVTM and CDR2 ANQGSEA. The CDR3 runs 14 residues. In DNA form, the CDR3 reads TGCAGCGTTGAAGACAGGGGCTTTAATGAAAAACTGTTTTTT. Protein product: CSVEDRGFNEKLFF. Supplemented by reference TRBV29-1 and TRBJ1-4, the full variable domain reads SAVISQKPSRDICQRGTSLTIQCQVDSQVTMMFWYRQQPGQSLTLIATANQGSEATYESGFVIDKFPISRPNLTFSTLTVSNMSPEDSSIYLCSVEDRGFNEKLFFGSGTQLSVL.

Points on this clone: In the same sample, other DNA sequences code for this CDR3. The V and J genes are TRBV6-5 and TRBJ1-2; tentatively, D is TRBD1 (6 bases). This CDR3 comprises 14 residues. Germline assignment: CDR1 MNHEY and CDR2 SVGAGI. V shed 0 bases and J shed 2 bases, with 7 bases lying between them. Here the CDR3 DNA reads TGTGCCAGCAGTTACTCGCAGGGGAACTATGGCTACACCTTC. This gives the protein CASSYSQGNYGYTF.

The CDR3 is CAWSVRAFNYGYTF. The CDR3 nucleotides read TGTGCCTGGAGTGTACGGGCATTTAACTATGGCTACACCTTC. The rearrangement joins TRBV30 to TRBJ1-2; D uncertain. Germline loops: CDR1 GTSNPN, CDR2 SVGIG (reference sequence). With 0 bases removed from V and 1 base from J, the gap between germline ends came to 9 bases. CDR3 length: 14 residues.

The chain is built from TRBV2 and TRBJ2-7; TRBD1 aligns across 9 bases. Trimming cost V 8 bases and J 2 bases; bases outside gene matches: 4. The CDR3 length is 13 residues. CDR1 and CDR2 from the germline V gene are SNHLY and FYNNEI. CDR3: CASLRDRAYEQYF. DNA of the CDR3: TGTGCCAGCCTACGGGACAGGGCCTACGAGCAGTACTTC.

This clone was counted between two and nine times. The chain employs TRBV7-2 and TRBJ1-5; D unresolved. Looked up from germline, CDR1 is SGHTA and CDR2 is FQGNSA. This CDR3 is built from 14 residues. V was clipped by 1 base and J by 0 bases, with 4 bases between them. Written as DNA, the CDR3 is TGTGCCAGCAGCTTAGGGTTTAGCAATCAGCCCCAGCATTTT. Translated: CASSLGFSNQPQHF.

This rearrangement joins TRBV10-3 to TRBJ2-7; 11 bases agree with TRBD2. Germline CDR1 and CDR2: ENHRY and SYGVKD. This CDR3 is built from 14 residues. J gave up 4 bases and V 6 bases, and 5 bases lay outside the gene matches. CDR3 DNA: TGTGCCATCAGCTTAGCGGGAGGGCCTTACGAGCAGTACTTC. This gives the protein CAISLAGGPYEQYF.

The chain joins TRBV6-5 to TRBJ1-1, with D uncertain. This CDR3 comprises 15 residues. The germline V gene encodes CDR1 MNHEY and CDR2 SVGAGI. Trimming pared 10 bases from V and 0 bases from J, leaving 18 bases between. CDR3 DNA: TGTGCCACCAAGACAATCGGCACCTTGAACACTGAAGCTTTCTTT. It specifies CATKTIGTLNTEAFF.

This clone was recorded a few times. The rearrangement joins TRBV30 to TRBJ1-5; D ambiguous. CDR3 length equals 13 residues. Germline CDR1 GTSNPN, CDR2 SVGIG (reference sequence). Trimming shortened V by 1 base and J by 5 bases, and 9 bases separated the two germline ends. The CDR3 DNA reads TGTGCCTGGAGTGCAGCTTTCGATCAGCCCCAGCATTTT. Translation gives CAWSAAFDQPQHF.

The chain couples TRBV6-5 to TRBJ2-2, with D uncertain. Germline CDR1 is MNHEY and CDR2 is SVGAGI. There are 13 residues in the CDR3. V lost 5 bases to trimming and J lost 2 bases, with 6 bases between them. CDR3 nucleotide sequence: TGTGCCAGCAGTCCGCTAAACACCGGGGAGCTGTTTTTT. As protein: CASSPLNTGELFF.

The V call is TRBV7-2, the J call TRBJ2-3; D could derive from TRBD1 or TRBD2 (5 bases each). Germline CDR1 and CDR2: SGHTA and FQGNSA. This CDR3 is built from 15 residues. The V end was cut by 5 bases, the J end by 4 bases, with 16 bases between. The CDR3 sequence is CASSPFGAGADTQYF. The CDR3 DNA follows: TGTGCCAGCAGCCCCTTTGGGGCGGGCGCAGATACGCAGTATTTT.

CDR3 bases: TGTGCCAGCAGCAACTTGGATGGCTACACCTTC. Residues: CASSNLDGYTF. The chain employs TRBV7-2 and TRBJ1-2; D gene unclear. Germline V gene sequence: CDR1 SGHTA, CDR2 FQGNSA. The CDR3 totals 11 residues. V lost 5 bases and J lost 6, with 7 bases in between.

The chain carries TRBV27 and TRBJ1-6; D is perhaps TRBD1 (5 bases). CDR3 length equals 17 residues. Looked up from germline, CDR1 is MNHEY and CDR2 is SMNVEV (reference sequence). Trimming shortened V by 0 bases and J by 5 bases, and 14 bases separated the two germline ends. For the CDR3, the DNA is TGTGCCAGCAGTTTATCGCCACGGGGCGGGAATAATTCACCCCTCCACTTT. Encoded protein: CASSLSPRGGNNSPLHF.